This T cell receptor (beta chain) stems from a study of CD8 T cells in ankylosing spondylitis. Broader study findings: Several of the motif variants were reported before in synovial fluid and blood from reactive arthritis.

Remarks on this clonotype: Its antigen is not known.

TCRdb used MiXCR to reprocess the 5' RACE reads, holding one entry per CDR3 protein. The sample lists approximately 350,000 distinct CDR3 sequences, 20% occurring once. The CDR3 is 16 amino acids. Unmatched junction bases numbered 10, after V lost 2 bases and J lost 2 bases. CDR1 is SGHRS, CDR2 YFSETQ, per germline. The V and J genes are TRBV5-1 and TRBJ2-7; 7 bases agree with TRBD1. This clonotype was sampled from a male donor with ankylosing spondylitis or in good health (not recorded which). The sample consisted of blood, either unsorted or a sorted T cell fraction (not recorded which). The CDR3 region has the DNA TGCGCCAGCAGCTTCGAACCGGGACAGATCACCTACGAGCAGTACTTC. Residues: CASSFEPGQITYEQYF.